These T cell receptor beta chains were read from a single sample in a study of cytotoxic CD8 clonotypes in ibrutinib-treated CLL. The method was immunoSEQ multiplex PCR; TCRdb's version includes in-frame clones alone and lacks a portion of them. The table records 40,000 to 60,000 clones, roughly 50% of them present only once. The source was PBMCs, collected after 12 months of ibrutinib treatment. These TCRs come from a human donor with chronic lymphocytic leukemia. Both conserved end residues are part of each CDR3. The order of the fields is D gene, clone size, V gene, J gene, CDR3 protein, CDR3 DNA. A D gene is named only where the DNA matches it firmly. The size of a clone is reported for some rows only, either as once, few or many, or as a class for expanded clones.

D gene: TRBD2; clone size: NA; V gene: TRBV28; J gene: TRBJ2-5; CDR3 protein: CASSSTTSAKGGETQYF; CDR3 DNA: TGTGCCAGCAGTTCAACGACTAGCGCCAAAGGGGGAGAGACCCAGTACTTC
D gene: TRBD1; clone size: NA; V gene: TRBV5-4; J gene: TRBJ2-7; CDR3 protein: CASSSMGQGFHEQYF; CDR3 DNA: TGCGCCAGCAGCTCAATGGGACAGGGATTCCACGAGCAGTACTTC
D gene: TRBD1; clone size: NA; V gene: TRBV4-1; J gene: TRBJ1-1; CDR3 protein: CASSQGRGVNTEAFF; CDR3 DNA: TGCGCCAGCAGCCAAGGCAGGGGGGTCAACACTGAAGCTTTCTTT
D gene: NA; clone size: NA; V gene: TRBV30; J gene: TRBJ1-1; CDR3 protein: CAWSSSRVRAFF; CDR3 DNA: TGTGCCTGGAGTTCCTCCCGGGTGCGAGCTTTCTTT
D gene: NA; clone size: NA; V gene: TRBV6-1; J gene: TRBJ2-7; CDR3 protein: CASSDPEWRSYEQYF; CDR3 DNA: TGTGCCAGCAGTGACCCCGAGTGGCGGTCCTACGAGCAGTACTTC
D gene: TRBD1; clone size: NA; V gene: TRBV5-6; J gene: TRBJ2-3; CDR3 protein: CASSFLTGRTTDTQYF; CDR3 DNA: TGTGCCAGCAGCTTCCTGACAGGGCGTACCACAGATACGCAGTATTTT
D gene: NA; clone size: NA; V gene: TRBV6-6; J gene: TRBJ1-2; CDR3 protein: CASSSTRDGGNYGYTF; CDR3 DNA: TGTGCCAGCAGTTCGACCCGGGACGGGGGAAACTATGGCTACACCTTC
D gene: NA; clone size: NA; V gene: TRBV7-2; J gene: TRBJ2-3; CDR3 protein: CASSLDGPDTQYF; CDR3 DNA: TGTGCCAGCAGCTTAGATGGGCCAGATACGCAGTATTTT
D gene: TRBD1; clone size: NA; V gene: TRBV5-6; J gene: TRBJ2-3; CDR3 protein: CASSLIGGGTDTQYF; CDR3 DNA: TGTGCCAGCAGCTTGATAGGGGGCGGCACAGATACGCAGTATTTT
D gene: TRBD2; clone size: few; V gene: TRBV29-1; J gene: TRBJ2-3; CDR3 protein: CSVPSGSGTQYF; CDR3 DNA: TGCAGCGTCCCTAGCGGGAGTGGTACGCAGTATTTT
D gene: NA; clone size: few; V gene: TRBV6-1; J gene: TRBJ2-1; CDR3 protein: CASSGLGADNEQFF; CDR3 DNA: TGTGCCAGCAGCGGGCTGGGGGCGGACAATGAGCAGTTCTTC
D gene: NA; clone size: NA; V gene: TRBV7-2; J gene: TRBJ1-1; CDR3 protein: CASSQTRAEAFF; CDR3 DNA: TGTGCCAGCAGCCAAACCCGGGCTGAAGCTTTCTTT
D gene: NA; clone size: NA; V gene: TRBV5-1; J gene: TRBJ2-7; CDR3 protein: CASSLEGLWEQYF; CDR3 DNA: TGCGCCAGCAGCTTGGAGGGGCTCTGGGAGCAGTACTTC
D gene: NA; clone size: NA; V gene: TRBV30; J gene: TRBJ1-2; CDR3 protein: CAWSNPARAFGYTF; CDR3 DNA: TGTGCCTGGAGTAATCCAGCCAGGGCGTTTGGCTACACCTTC
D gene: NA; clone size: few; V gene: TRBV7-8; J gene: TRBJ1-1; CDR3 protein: CASSFGRNTEAFF; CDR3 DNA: TGTGCCAGCAGCTTCGGACGGAACACTGAAGCTTTCTTT
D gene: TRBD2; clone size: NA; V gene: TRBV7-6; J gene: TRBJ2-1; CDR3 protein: CASSLSGTSGGYNEQFF; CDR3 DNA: TGTGCCAGCAGCTTAAGTGGGACTAGCGGGGGCTACAATGAGCAGTTCTTC
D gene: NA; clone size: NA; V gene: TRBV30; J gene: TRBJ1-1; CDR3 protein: CAWSSPGGGNTEAFF; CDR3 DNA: TGTGCCTGGAGTTCCCCGGGGGGAGGGAACACTGAAGCTTTCTTT
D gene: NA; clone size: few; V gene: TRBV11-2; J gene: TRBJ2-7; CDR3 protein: CASSLVPYEQYF; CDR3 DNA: TGTGCCAGCAGCTTAGTCCCCTACGAGCAGTACTTC
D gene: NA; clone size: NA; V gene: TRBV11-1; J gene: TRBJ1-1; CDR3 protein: CASSLGGGATEAFF; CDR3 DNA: TGTGCCAGCAGCTTAGGAGGGGGGGCCACTGAAGCTTTCTTT
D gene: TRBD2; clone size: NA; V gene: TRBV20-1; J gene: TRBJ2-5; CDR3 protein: CGGEQETQYF; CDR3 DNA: TGCGGGGGGGAGCAAGAGACCCAGTACTTC